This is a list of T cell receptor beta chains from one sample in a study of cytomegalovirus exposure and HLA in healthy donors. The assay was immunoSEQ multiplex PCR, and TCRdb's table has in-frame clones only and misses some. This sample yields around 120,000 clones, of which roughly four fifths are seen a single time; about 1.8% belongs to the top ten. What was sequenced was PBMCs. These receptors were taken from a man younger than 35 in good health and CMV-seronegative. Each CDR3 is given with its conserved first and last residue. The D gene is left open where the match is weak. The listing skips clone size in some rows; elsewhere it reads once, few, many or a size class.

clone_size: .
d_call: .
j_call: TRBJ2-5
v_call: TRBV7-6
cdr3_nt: TGTGCCAGCAGCTCCCTTTTGTGGGGGCGACAAGAGACCCAGTACTTC
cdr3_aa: CASSSLLWGRQETQYF

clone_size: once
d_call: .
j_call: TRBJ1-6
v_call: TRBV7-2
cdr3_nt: TGTGCCAGCAGCCTCCAGGACAGCAGATATAATTCACCCCTCCACTTT
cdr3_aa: CASSLQDSRYNSPLHF

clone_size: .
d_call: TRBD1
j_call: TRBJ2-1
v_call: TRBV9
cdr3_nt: TGTGCCAGCAGCGTACGGACAGGGTCCTACAATGAGCAGTTCTTC
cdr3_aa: CASSVRTGSYNEQFF

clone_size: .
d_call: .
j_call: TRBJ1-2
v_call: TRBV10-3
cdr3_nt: TGTGCCATACAGGGCTTAGCTAACTATGGCTACACCTTC
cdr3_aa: CAIQGLANYGYTF

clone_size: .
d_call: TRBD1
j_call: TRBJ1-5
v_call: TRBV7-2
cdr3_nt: TGTGCCAGCAGCTTAGTAGGGGCAGGGGGAGTGAGCAATCAGCCCCAGCATTTT
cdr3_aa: CASSLVGAGGVSNQPQHF

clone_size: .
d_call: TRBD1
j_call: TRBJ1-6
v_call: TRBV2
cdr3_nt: TGTGCCAGCAGGGGGACAGGGACATTTTATAATTCACCCCTCCACTTT
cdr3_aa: CASRGTGTFYNSPLHF

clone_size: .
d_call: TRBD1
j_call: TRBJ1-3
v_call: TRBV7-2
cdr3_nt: TGTGCCAGCAGCTTCCGGACAGGGGGCTCTGGAAACACCATATATTTT
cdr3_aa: CASSFRTGGSGNTIYF

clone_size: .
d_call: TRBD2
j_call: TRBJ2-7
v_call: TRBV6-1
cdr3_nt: TGTGCCAGCAGTGAAACTCCAATGGGACTATCCTACGAGCAGTACTTC
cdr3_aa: CASSETPMGLSYEQYF

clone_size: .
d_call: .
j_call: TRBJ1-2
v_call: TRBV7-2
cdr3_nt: TGTGCCAGCAGCTCCCAACCTCTAGTCCGGGGGAACTATGGCTACACCTTC
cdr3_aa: CASSSQPLVRGNYGYTF

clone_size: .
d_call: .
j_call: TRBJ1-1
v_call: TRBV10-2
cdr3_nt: TGCGCCAGCAGTGAGTCCCATGAAGCTTTCTTT
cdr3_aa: CASSESHEAFF

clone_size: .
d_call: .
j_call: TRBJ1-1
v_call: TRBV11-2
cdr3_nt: TGTGCCAGCAGGCAACAGGCCCTGAACACTGAAGCTTTCTTT
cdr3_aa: CASRQQALNTEAFF

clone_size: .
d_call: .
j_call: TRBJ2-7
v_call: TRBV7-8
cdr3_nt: TGTGCCAGCAGCTTAGAGCGGGCCTCCTACGAGCAGTACTTC
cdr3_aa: CASSLERASYEQYF

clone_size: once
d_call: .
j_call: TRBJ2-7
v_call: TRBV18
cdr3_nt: TGTGCCAGCTCACTGGGACCGGGACTGGCCTACGAGCAGTACTTC
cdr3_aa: CASSLGPGLAYEQYF

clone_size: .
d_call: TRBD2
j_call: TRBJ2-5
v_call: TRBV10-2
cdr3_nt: TGCGCCAGCAGAGGCGGGGGGGCCGTCGAGACCCAGTACTTC
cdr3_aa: CASRGGGAVETQYF

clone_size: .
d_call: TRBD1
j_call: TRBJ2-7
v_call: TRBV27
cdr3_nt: TGTGCCAGCAGCCCACGGACAGGGTCCGTCGACGAGCAGTACTTC
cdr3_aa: CASSPRTGSVDEQYF

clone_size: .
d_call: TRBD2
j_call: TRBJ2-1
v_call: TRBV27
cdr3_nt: TGTGCCAGCAGTTTCCCTTCGATCGGGACTAGCGGGGGTAGCTCCTACAATGAGCAGTTCTTC
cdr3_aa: CASSFPSIGTSGGSSYNEQFF

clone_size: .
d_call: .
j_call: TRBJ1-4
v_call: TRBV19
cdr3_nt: TGTGCCAGTAGTAAAGCAACGACTAATGAAAAACTGTTTTTT
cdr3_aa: CASSKATTNEKLFF

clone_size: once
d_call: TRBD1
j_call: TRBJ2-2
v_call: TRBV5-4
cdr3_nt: TGTGCCAGCAGTTTAGGGGACAGAGGGGCCGGGGAGCTGTTTTTT
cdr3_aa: CASSLGDRGAGELFF

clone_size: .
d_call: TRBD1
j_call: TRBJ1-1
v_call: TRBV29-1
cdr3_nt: TGCAGCGTGGGACAGGGAGGGAACACTGAAGCTTTCTTT
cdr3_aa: CSVGQGGNTEAFF

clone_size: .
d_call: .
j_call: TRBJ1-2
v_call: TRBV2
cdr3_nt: TGTGCCAGCAGTGAGGGGGGGGACTATGGCTACACCTTC
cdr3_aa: CASSEGGDYGYTF

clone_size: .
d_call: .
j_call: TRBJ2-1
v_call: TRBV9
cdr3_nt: TGTGCCAGCAGCGTAGGAGTACCCGATGAGCAGTTCTTC
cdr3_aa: CASSVGVPDEQFF

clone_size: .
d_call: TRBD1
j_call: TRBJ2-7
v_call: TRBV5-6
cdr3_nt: TGTGCCAGCAGCAAGGACAGGGCCAACGAGCAGTACTTC
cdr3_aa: CASSKDRANEQYF

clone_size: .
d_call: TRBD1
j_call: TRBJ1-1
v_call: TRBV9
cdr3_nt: TGTGCCAGCAGTGATCGAGGGGGCTACCGGACTGAAGCTTTCTTT
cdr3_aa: CASSDRGGYRTEAFF

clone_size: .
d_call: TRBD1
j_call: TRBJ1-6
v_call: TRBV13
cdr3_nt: TGTGCCAGCAGCTCACAGGGGGCCAATAATTCACCCCTCCACTTT
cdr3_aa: CASSSQGANNSPLHF

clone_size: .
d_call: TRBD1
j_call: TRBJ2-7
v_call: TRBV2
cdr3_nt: TGTGCCAGCAGTGTGCGGACAGGGGGCTACGAGCAGTACTTC
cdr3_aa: CASSVRTGGYEQYF

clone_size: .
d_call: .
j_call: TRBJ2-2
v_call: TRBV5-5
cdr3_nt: TGTGCCAGCAGCTCTTCAGCGGGCACCGGGGAGCTGTTTTTT
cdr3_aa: CASSSSAGTGELFF

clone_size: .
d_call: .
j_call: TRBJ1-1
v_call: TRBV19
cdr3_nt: TGTGCCAGTAGTGCCACCTCCCTGACCCGGGGCACTGAAGCTTTCTTT
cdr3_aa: CASSATSLTRGTEAFF

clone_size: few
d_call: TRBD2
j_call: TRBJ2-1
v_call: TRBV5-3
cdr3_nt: TGTGCCAGAAGCCGACTAGCGGGGGCTCACAATGAGCAGTTCTTC
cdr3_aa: CARSRLAGAHNEQFF

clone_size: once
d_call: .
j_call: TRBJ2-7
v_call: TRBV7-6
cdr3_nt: TGTGCCAGCAGCTTAGCACAGGCTCCAGCGGAGCAGTACTTC
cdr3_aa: CASSLAQAPAEQYF

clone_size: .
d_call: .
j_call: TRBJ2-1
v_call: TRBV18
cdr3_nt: TGTGCCAGCTCACCACTCGGGGATGAGCAGTTCTTC
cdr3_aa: CASSPLGDEQFF

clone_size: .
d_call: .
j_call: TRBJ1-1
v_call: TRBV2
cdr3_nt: TGTGCCAGCACCGGAGTAGAGAACACTGAAGCTTTCTTT
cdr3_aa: CASTGVENTEAFF

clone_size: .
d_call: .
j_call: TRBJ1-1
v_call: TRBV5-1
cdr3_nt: TGCGCCAGCAGCCCGGACACCTCGAACACTGAAGCTTTCTTT
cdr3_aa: CASSPDTSNTEAFF

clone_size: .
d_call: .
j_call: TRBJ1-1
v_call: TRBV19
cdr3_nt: TGTGCCAGTATCTGGGACACCACAAAGGGGGACACTGAAGCTTTCTTT
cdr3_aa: CASIWDTTKGDTEAFF

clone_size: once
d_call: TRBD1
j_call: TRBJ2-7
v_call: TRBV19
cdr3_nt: TGTGCCAGTAGTATGGGGACAGGGGGAGGCTACGAGCAGTACTTC
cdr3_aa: CASSMGTGGGYEQYF

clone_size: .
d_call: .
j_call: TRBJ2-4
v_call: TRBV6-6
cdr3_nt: TGTGCCAGCAGATCTACAGATACTAAAAACATTCAGTACTTC
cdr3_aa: CASRSTDTKNIQYF

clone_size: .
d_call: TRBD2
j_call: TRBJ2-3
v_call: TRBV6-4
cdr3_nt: TGTGCCAGCACCTCTGTAGCGGGGGGATTGGATACGCAGTATTTT
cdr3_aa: CASTSVAGGLDTQYF

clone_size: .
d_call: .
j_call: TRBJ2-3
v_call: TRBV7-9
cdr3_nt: TGTGCCAGCAGAAGGCGAGGGGGGGCAACCACAGATACGCAGTATTTT
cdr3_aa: CASRRRGGATTDTQYF

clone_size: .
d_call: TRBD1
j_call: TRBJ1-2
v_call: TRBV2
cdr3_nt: TGTGCCAGCAGTGAAGGGGCAGGGGGTGGCTACACCTTC
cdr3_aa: CASSEGAGGGYTF